This T cell receptor (beta chain) stems from a study of cytomegalovirus exposure and HLA in healthy donors. The study, taken as a whole, reports: A later analysis reportedly found that, within productive TCRs, an Asian-associated ancestry cluster had fewer N-insertions than the mean observed across the approximately 690 donors. Among TCR beta chains, those listed as cytomegalovirus-associated numbered around 180. It has been reported that TCR beta sequences accurately predicted the HLA-A and HLA-B alleles of most subjects.

Comment on this clone: Its cognate antigen is unknown.

CDR1 is SEHNR, CDR2 FQNEAQ, per germline (reference sequence). The CDR3 runs to 15 residues. The trim removed 7 bases at V and 4 bases at J, leaving 7 bases unmatched. Samples came from healthy bone marrow donors. The PCR had 60 Vbeta and 13 Jbeta primers. Sequencing was performed with immunoSEQ multiplex PCR; in TCRdb, only in-frame clones are kept and a portion is missing. The data contain 50,000 to 75,000 clones, about 80% of them seen just once; the ten biggest clones take up approximately 3.9%. Sample: PBMCs. This chain joins TRBV7-9 and TRBJ2-2; the match to TRBD1 covers 9 bases. The receptor comes from a woman in her 40s in good health and CMV-seronegative. For the CDR3, the DNA is TGTGCCAGCACGCCGGGACAGGGTTTCACCGGGGAGCTGTTTTTT. It yields the protein CASTPGQGFTGELFF.